Following are 21 T cell receptor beta chains from one sample sequenced in a study of blood T cell repertoires in COVID-19. Data came from immunoSEQ multiplex PCR; TCRdb stores just in-frame clones and leaves some out. The data hold roughly 57,000 clones, with about three quarters observed a single time. The sample comprised peripheral blood. These receptors all come from a man between 65 and 85 years old with active or convalescent COVID-19.

The J gene is TRBJ2-5, the V gene TRBV19, with 10 bases that match TRBD1. CDR1 and CDR2 from the germline V gene are LNHDA and SQIVND (reference sequence). V was pared by 5 bases and J by 1 base, with 7 bases of the junction left unmatched. This CDR3 has 16 residues. The CDR3, as DNA: TGTGCCAGTAGTCTGAGGGACAGGGGTATCCAAGAGACCCAGTACTTC. This translates into CASSLRDRGIQETQYF.

The rearrangement uses TRBV11-2 and TRBJ2-1; 7 nucleotides agree with TRBD2. Germline V gene sequence: CDR1 SGHAT, CDR2 FQNNGV. The CDR3 consists of 15 residues. V gave up 3 bases and J gave up 6 bases; unmatched junction bases: 8. The CDR3 DNA reads TGTGCCAGCAGCTTCCTAGCGGAGGAGGGCAATGAGCAGTTCTTC. Translation gives CASSFLAEEGNEQFF.

This clone was found a few times. The V gene is TRBV7-2, the J gene TRBJ2-1; D is uncertain. The CDR3 totals 17 residues. The germline V and J ends were trimmed by 1 base and 1 base, with 14 bases remaining between them. The germline V gene has CDR1 SGHTA and CDR2 FQGNSA. The CDR3 loop reads CASSLVLTLTSYNEQFF. CDR3 coding DNA: TGTGCCAGCAGCTTAGTCCTCACGCTTACTTCCTACAATGAGCAGTTCTTC.

The chain joins TRBV29-1 to TRBJ2-1, with a possible D match to TRBD2 (5 bases). Deletions cut 7 bases from V and 7 bases from J, with 11 bases between. The germline CDR1 and CDR2 sequences are SQVTM and ANQGSEA. This CDR3 contains 11 residues. DNA for the CDR3: TGCAGCGGGTTTGGCGGGAATGAGCAGTTCTTC. It yields the protein CSGFGGNEQFF.

The chain has TRBV7-9 and TRBJ2-3; 12 positions agree with TRBD2. Germline lookup yields CDR1 SEHNR and CDR2 FQNEAQ (reference sequence). This CDR3 is built from 15 residues. Germline trimming cut 5 bases from V and 0 bases from J; bases unmatched to any gene: 0. The CDR3 region is CASSGTSGSTDTQYF. DNA for the CDR3: TGTGCCAGCAGCGGGACTAGCGGGAGCACAGATACGCAGTATTTT. The full variable domain, rest sourced from reference TRBV7-9 and TRBJ2-3, is DTGVSQNPRHKITKRGQNVTFRCDPISEHNRLYWYRQTLGQGPEFLTYFQNEAQLEKSRLLSDRFSAERPKGSFSTLEIQRTEQGDSAMYLCASSGTSGSTDTQYFGPGTRLTVL.

This clone was seen more than once but under ten times. The V call is TRBV5-1, the J call TRBJ2-2, with TRBD1 matching over 9 bases. Per the germline V gene, CDR1 is SGHRS and CDR2 is YFSETQ. Losses at the gene ends were 5 bases for V and 7 bases for J; bases not matched to a gene: 9. This CDR3 region has 15 residues. CDR3 nucleotides: TGCGCCAGCAGACCACGGACAGGGGAGGTCGGGGAGCTGTTTTTT. Its translation: CASRPRTGEVGELFF. The whole variable domain, filled in from reference TRBV5-1 and TRBJ2-2, reads KAGVTQTPRYLIKTRGQQVTLSCSPISGHRSVSWYQQTPGQGLQFLFEYFSETQRNKGNFPGRFSGRQFSNSRSEMNVSTLELGDSALYLCASRPRTGEVGELFFGEGSRLTVL.

V and J are TRBV14 and TRBJ2-1; D might be TRBD2 (5 bases). This CDR3 contains 15 residues. Germline V gives CDR1 SGHDN, CDR2 FVKESK. V lost 0 bases, J lost 7 bases, and 13 bases lay in between. CDR3 in amino acids: CASSQDLRTLNEQFF. The DNA of the CDR3 is TGTGCCAGCAGCCAAGATCTTAGGACTTTAAATGAGCAGTTCTTC. The complete variable domain, with remaining parts taken from reference TRBV14 and TRBJ2-1, reads EAGVTQFPSHSVIEKGQTVTLRCDPISGHDNLYWYRRVMGKEIKFLLHFVKESKQDESGMPNNRFLAERTGGTYSTLKVQPAELEDSGVYFCASSQDLRTLNEQFFGPGTRLTVL.

This chain uses TRBV20-1 with TRBJ1-2; D is perhaps TRBD1 (6 bases). This CDR3 has 11 residues. V was trimmed by 7 bases and J by 9 bases, leaving 15 bases between them. Germline V gene data show CDR1 as DFQATT and CDR2 as SNEGSKA (reference sequence). The CDR3 nucleotides read TGCAGTGTCGTGCGGGGGCGCAGCTACACCTTC. Translated: CSVVRGRSYTF.

V and J are TRBV30 and TRBJ1-3; D gene ambiguous. There are 14 residues in the CDR3. CDR1 is GTSNPN and CDR2 is SVGIG in the germline V gene (reference sequence). V gave up 2 bases and J gave up 0 bases, with 8 bases separating them. CDR3 protein: CAWSIAYSGNTIYF. In nucleotides, the CDR3 is TGTGCCTGGAGTATTGCCTACTCTGGAAACACCATATATTTT. The variable domain in full, completed from reference TRBV30 and TRBJ1-3, reads SQTIHQWPATLVQPVGSPLSLECTVEGTSNPNLYWYRQAAGRGLQLLFYSVGIGQISSEVPQNLSASRPQDRQFILSSKKLLLSDSGFYLCAWSIAYSGNTIYFGEGSWLTVV.

The rearrangement links TRBV14 to TRBJ1-1; perhaps TRBD1 as D (5 bases). This CDR3 spans 19 amino acids. Trimming shortened V by 4 bases and J by 0 bases, and 24 bases separated the two germline ends. The germline V gene has CDR1 SGHDN and CDR2 FVKESK. CDR3 in amino acids: CASSPQRANRLNMNTEAFF. The CDR3 coding sequence is TGTGCCAGCAGCCCCCAGCGGGCGAACAGGCTGAACATGAACACTGAAGCTTTCTTT.

V gene TRBV12-3 or TRBV12-4 combines with J gene TRBJ1-5, with D maybe TRBD1 (6 bases). V lost 6 bases and J 5 bases, leaving 11 bases between the germline ends. The CDR3 has 13 residues. The CDR3 region has the DNA TGTGCCAGCAGGACCGGGACACATCAGCCCCAGCATTTT. Translating gives CASRTGTHQPQHF.

The CDR3 is CASRPGGAGTEAFF. The CDR3 nucleotides read TGTGCCAGCAGGCCAGGGGGCGCGGGCACTGAAGCTTTCTTT. The chain has TRBV6-5 and TRBJ1-1; 8 bases are a match to TRBD1. Germline CDR1 reads MNHEY; CDR2 reads SVGAGI. This CDR3 is 14 amino acids long. V trimming: 6 bases; J trimming: 4 bases; junction bases outside the gene matches: 7.

The V call is TRBV7-7, the J call TRBJ2-2, with D possibly matching TRBD1 (5 bases). Germline CDR1 reads SSHAT; CDR2 reads FNYEAQ (reference sequence). The V gene lost 5 bases and the J gene lost 5 bases, with 18 bases spanning the gap. The CDR3 contains 16 residues. CDR3 sequence (DNA): TGTGCCAGCAGCCCCCGAGTGGGGCCTGGAACCGGGGAGCTGTTTTTT. It specifies CASSPRVGPGTGELFF.

This clone was counted between two and nine times. The chain employs TRBV4-1 and TRBJ1-1; D remains unclear. This CDR3 has 15 amino acids. Trimming cost V 1 base and J 3 bases, with 12 bases left between them. Germline CDR1 reads MGHRA; CDR2 reads YSYEKL. CDR3 in DNA: TGCGCCAGCAGCCAAGCCAACATGAGGGACACTGAAGCTTTCTTT. Translated, it gives CASSQANMRDTEAFF.

The chain uses TRBV7-3 and TRBJ2-3; tentatively, D is TRBD2 (5 bases). Germline CDR1 SGHTA, CDR2 FQGTGA. V gave up 1 base and J gave up 4 bases, with 9 bases separating them. This CDR3 comprises 14 residues. The CDR3: CASSLRDSADTQYF. The CDR3 region has the DNA TGTGCCAGCAGCTTAAGAGATAGCGCAGATACGCAGTATTTT. The variable domain in full, completed from reference TRBV7-3 and TRBJ2-3, reads GAGVSQTPSNKVTEKGKYVELRCDPISGHTALYWYRQSLGQGPEFLIYFQGTGAADDSGLPNDRFFAVRPEGSVSTLKIQRTERGDSAVYLCASSLRDSADTQYFGPGTRLTVL.

CDR3 amino acids: CASSLDQGANYGYTF. The DNA for the CDR3 is TGCGCCAGCAGCTTGGATCAGGGGGCGAACTATGGCTACACCTTC. The V and J genes are TRBV5-1 and TRBJ1-2; 8 bases match TRBD1. Trimming at V came to 0 bases and at J to 2 bases, leaving 3 bases not matched to a gene. The CDR3 is made up of 15 amino acids. Germline CDR1 SGHRS, CDR2 YFSETQ.

V usage is TRBV5-1 and J usage is TRBJ1-1; TRBD1 aligns across 7 bases. CDR3 length equals 12 residues. CDR1 and CDR2 from the germline V gene are SGHRS and YFSETQ. V trimming: 4 bases; J trimming: 9 bases; junction bases outside the gene matches: 6. The CDR3 here is CASSERQGQAFF. The CDR3 DNA reads as TGCGCCAGCAGCGAACGACAGGGTCAAGCTTTCTTT.

The rearrangement joins TRBV4-2 to TRBJ1-1, with TRBD1 as a possible D gene (6 bases). This CDR3 is 15 amino acids long. Germline values: CDR1 LGHNA, CDR2 YNFKEQ. V lost 1 base and J 3 bases, leaving 12 bases between the germline ends. CDR3 region: CASSQGQHRDTEAFF. In DNA, the CDR3 is TGTGCCAGCAGCCAAGGCCAGCACAGGGACACTGAAGCTTTCTTT.

The chain is built from TRBV15 and TRBJ1-2; possible D gene TRBD1, 6 bases. Trimming stripped 9 bases from V and 6 bases from J, with 20 bases between. Per germline, CDR1 LNHNV and CDR2 YYDKDF (reference sequence). The CDR3 covers 14 residues. In DNA, the CDR3 is TGTGCCACTCGGGTGGGGGGGCCTAGAGATGGCTACACCTTC. Residues: CATRVGGPRDGYTF.

The rearrangement links TRBV6-6 to TRBJ2-1; the D is unclear. From germline, CDR1 is MNHNY and CDR2 SVGAGI (reference sequence). This CDR3 region has 16 residues. The V end was cut by 7 bases, the J end by 4 bases, with 20 bases between. CDR3 nucleotides: TGTGCCAGCATCCCCACCGACCCAGGCCAGTACAATGAGCAGTTCTTC. Amino acids: CASIPTDPGQYNEQFF.

The chain is built from TRBV29-1 and TRBJ2-5, with D perhaps TRBD1 or TRBD2 (5 bases each). The CDR3 covers 11 residues. Germline values: CDR1 SQVTM, CDR2 ANQGSEA. The V and J ends lost 5 bases and 5 bases respectively, with 9 bases between them. Written as DNA, the CDR3 is TGCAGCGTTCAAGGGGAGGAGACCCAGTACTTC. Residues: CSVQGEETQYF.